This T cell receptor beta chain emerged from a study of cytomegalovirus exposure and HLA in healthy donors. Sequencing used immunoSEQ multiplex PCR; TCRdb keeps in-frame clones, though not all of them. The sample shows approximately 130,000 clones, 70% to 90% of them seen only once. Turning to this clone: Its antigen is undetermined.

Study observations and caveats: The listing of approximately 160 TCR beta chains classed them as cytomegalovirus-associated.

Germline values: CDR1 KGHSH, CDR2 LQKENI. CDR3 length: 15 amino acids. After removal of 2 bases from V and 10 bases from J, the junction contained 10 bases not matched to a gene. Input material: PBMCs. This TCR came from a woman aged 18-29 years in good health and CMV-seronegative. The V call is TRBV18, the J call TRBJ2-1; 8 bases agree with TRBD2. CDR3 sequence reads: CASSPMTSAFMEQFF. The CDR3 DNA sequence: TGTGCCAGCTCACCAATGACTAGCGCTTTTATGGAGCAGTTCTTC.